This entry is about one T cell receptor beta chain. Germline-derived CDR1 and CDR2 are MNHEY and SVGEGT. V gave up 3 bases and J gave up 7 bases; unmatched junction bases: 10. The CDR3 totals 16 residues. Per the study methods: The authors estimated nucleated cell counts from reference gene primer amplification. Profiled with immunoSEQ multiplex PCR; TCRdb holds only in-frame clones, not every one. V and J calls plus clone size are reproduced from that table; the DNA served to infer D and trimming. The sample holds 40,000 to 50,000 clones, roughly 89% seen once. This sample is drawn from a study of blood T cell repertoires in COVID-19. As for the study in general: Researchers got acute and convalescent COVID-19 samples from the United States, Italy and Spain. The cDNA or gDNA used as material had been derived from T cells, B-cell-depleted T cells, or PBMCs.

This receptor was obtained from a man aged 50 to 59 with active COVID-19. Specimen: peripheral blood. The V call is TRBV6-2 or TRBV6-3, the J call TRBJ2-2, with 8 bases aligning to TRBD1. The DNA for the CDR3 is TGTGCCAGCAGTTATTCCCAGGGGGCGATGGTCGGGGAGCTGTTTTTT. It specifies CASSYSQGAMVGELFF.